The 23 T cell receptor beta chains below were found in one sample sequenced in a study of shared clonotypes between healthy human individuals. TCRdb keeps only in-frame clones here, not all; method: immunoSEQ multiplex PCR. This table holds roughly 1,000,000 clones, around 78% found once. The sample was memory CD4+ T cells from PBMCs. Subset specified: CD45RA-negative fraction. All receptors derive from a man between 18 and 35 years old in good health. Some clones in this sample may be carry-over from other donors' samples.

This rearrangement joins TRBV6-5 to TRBJ2-7; 7 bases are a match to TRBD1. The CDR3 length is 14 residues. The V gene end was trimmed by 8 bases and the J gene end by 5 bases; junction bases not matched to a gene: 12. Germline-derived CDR1 and CDR2 are MNHEY and SVGAGI. The CDR3 loop reads CASRPSRGKHEQYF. In nucleotides, the CDR3 is TGTGCCAGCCGACCGTCCAGGGGGAAGCACGAGCAGTACTTC.

The genes are TRBV15 and TRBJ2-2, with D uncertain. Trimming left V 3 bases short and J 6 bases short, with 14 bases between. Looked up from germline, CDR1 is LNHNV and CDR2 is YYDKDF (reference sequence). CDR3 length: 15 amino acids. The CDR3 nucleotides read TGTGCCACCAGCAGTGGACGTGGTATGGCCGGGGAGCTGTTTTTT. Residues: CATSSGRGMAGELFF.

The V and J genes are TRBV29-1 and TRBJ2-7, with 8 bases aligning to TRBD2. Germline assignment: CDR1 SQVTM and CDR2 ANQGSEA. CDR3 length: 14 residues. With V trimmed by 4 bases and J by 2 bases, 7 bases remained unmatched. Here the CDR3 DNA reads TGCAGCGTTGTTCCGGGACTAGTCCCCTACGAGCAGTACTTC. Translating it yields CSVVPGLVPYEQYF.

The table lists this clone with a count of one. The chain has TRBV2 and TRBJ2-3, with a tentative D call TRBD1 (5 bases). This CDR3 region has 15 residues. Germline V gene sequence: CDR1 SNHLY, CDR2 FYNNEI. Trimming shortened V by 4 bases and J by 0 bases, and 11 bases separated the two germline ends. CDR3 amino acids: CASSVSGSSTDTQYF. CDR3 nucleotide sequence: TGTGCCAGCAGTGTATCAGGGTCTAGCACAGATACGCAGTATTTT.

On this clone: Distinct nucleotide sequences in the sample also encode this CDR3. V usage is TRBV11-1 and J usage is TRBJ2-7; D perhaps matches TRBD2 (6 bases). V lost 3 bases, J lost 2 bases, and 8 bases lay in between. The germline CDR1 and CDR2 sequences are SGHAT and FQDESV (reference sequence). CDR3 size: 13 residues. For the CDR3, the DNA is TGTGCCAGCAGCTTCGGAGGGCCCTACGAGCAGTACTTC. It specifies CASSFGGPYEQYF.

The genes are TRBV15 and TRBJ2-4, with 10 bases that match TRBD2. The ends lost 1 base at V and 0 bases at J; junction bases unmatched: 0. Germline V gene sequence: CDR1 LNHNV, CDR2 YYDKDF (reference sequence). The CDR3 has 16 amino acids. The CDR3, as DNA: TGTGCCACCAGCAGAGGACTAGCGGGAGCCAAAAACATTCAGTACTTC. Protein sequence: CATSRGLAGAKNIQYF.

This rearrangement joins TRBV5-4 to TRBJ1-2; no clear D gene. The CDR3 extends over 13 amino acids. Germline V gene sequence: CDR1 SGHNT, CDR2 YYREEE (reference sequence). The V gene lost 1 base and the J gene lost 4 bases, with 8 bases spanning the gap. The DNA for the CDR3 is TGTGCCAGCAGCTTGAGGACTATCTATGGCTACACCTTC. Translating it yields CASSLRTIYGYTF. Combining the CDR3 with reference TRBV5-4 and TRBJ1-2 gives the whole variable domain ETGVTQSPTHLIKTRGQQVTLRCSSQSGHNTVSWYQQALGQGPQFIFQYYREEENGRGNFPPRFSGLQFPNYSSELNVNALELDDSALYLCASSLRTIYGYTFGSGTRLTVV.

The count of this clone is one. The DNA of the CDR3 is TGTGCCAGCATAGAACCCTTCTATGGCTACACCTTC. It encodes CASIEPFYGYTF. This sequence joins TRBV28 and TRBJ1-2; D uncertain. Trimming shortened V by 7 bases and J by 4 bases, and 10 bases separated the two germline ends. The germline V gene encodes CDR1 MDHEN and CDR2 SYDVKM. This CDR3 has 12 amino acids.

On this clone: The same CDR3 can be traced to other DNA sequences in this sample. The V and J genes are TRBV9 and TRBJ1-5; no reliable D call. CDR3 length: 13 amino acids. From germline, CDR1 is SGDLS and CDR2 YYNGEE. Trimming shortened V by 3 bases and J by 3 bases, and 7 bases separated the two germline ends. This chain's CDR3 is CASSGGYNQPQHF. The CDR3 DNA sequence: TGTGCCAGCAGCGGCGGCTACAATCAGCCCCAGCATTTT.

The chain carries TRBV6-6 and TRBJ2-3; 10 nucleotides align to TRBD2. The V gene end was trimmed by 6 bases and the J gene end by 5 bases; junction bases not matched to a gene: 5. Per the germline V gene, CDR1 is MNHNY and CDR2 is SVGAGI (reference sequence). The CDR3 contains 14 residues. In DNA, the CDR3 is TGTGCCAGCAGGCCGGGACTAGCGAGAGATACGCAGTATTTT. Encoded protein: CASRPGLARDTQYF.

The rearrangement links TRBV30 to TRBJ2-4, with D perhaps matching TRBD1 (5 bases). Trimming took off 2 bases at V and 1 base at J, with 9 bases between the two ends. This CDR3 has 14 amino acids. Germline CDR1 GTSNPN, CDR2 SVGIG (reference sequence). CDR3 residues: CAWSRAGAKNIQYF. The CDR3, as DNA: TGTGCCTGGAGTAGGGCAGGGGCCAAAAACATTCAGTACTTC.

This sequence joins TRBV10-1 and TRBJ2-3; 8 nucleotides agree with TRBD2. Germline V gene lookup returns CDR1 WNHNN and CDR2 SYGVQD (reference sequence). This CDR3 has 15 residues. The V and J ends lost 7 bases and 4 bases, in that order; junction bases with no gene match: 10. CDR3 nucleotides: TGCGCCAGCAATCGGGGGGGAGGGGTGGCAGATACGCAGTATTTT. This sequence encodes CASNRGGGVADTQYF.

The CDR3 DNA sequence: TGTGCCAGCAGTTTAGGATCAGAGGGGCACACTGAAGCTTTCTTT. It is translated as CASSLGSEGHTEAFF. V gene TRBV27 combines with J gene TRBJ1-1; D is perhaps TRBD1 (5 bases). The CDR3 loop spans 15 amino acids. Looked up from germline, CDR1 is MNHEY and CDR2 is SMNVEV (reference sequence). Trimming left V 2 bases short and J 3 bases short, with 13 bases between.

The V gene is TRBV19, the J gene TRBJ1-5; 7 bases fit TRBD1. From germline, CDR1 is LNHDA and CDR2 SQIVND (reference sequence). V lost 10 bases and J lost 10; bases outside the gene matches: 10. CDR3 size: 12 residues. CDR3 nucleotide sequence: TGTGCCACCCAGGGACAGACCTTACCCCAGCATTTT. This encodes CATQGQTLPQHF.

J is TRBJ2-7 and V is TRBV11-2; D uncertain. Germline lookup yields CDR1 SGHAT and CDR2 FQNNGV. The CDR3 consists of 14 residues. Deletions cut 1 base from V and 4 bases from J, with 11 bases between. CDR3 residues: CASSLVGLGYEQYF. DNA for the CDR3: TGTGCCAGCAGCTTAGTTGGGCTGGGGTACGAGCAGTACTTC.

V gene TRBV5-6 combines with J gene TRBJ2-7; D is ambiguous. The CDR3 is 13 residues long. Trimming pared 3 bases from V and 0 bases from J, leaving 7 bases between. CDR1 SGHDT and CDR2 YYEEEE come from the germline V gene. The CDR3 DNA follows: TGTGCCAGCAGCTCCTGGAGCTCCTACGAGCAGTACTTC. This sequence encodes CASSSWSSYEQYF.

Only one count was recorded for this clone. The chain is built from TRBV6-5 and TRBJ2-3, with unresolved D. The V end lost 4 bases, the J end lost 3 bases, and 14 bases lay between the germline ends. The CDR3 spans 15 residues. Germline V gene sequence: CDR1 MNHEY, CDR2 SVGAGI. The CDR3: CASSSYYLLTDTQYF. CDR3 DNA: TGTGCCAGCAGTTCGTACTACCTCTTGACAGATACGCAGTATTTT.

The genes are TRBV6-4 and TRBJ1-1; 8 bases map to TRBD1. V trimming: 6 bases; J trimming: 6 bases; junction bases outside the gene matches: 9. From germline, CDR1 is MRHNA and CDR2 SNTAGT. The CDR3 sequence is 14 residues long. CDR3 DNA: TGTGCCAGCAGCGAACAGGGGGGGAGCGCTGAAGCTTTCTTT. It is translated as CASSEQGGSAEAFF.

This chain links TRBV5-6 with TRBJ1-3; perhaps TRBD1 as D (5 bases). The CDR3 totals 15 residues. V was clipped by 2 bases and J by 4 bases, with 13 bases between them. Per the germline V gene, CDR1 is SGHDT and CDR2 is YYEEEE. The CDR3 loop reads CASSFGGAAGNTIYF. CDR3 DNA: TGTGCCAGCAGCTTCGGTGGGGCCGCCGGAAACACCATATATTTT.

J is TRBJ2-6 and V is TRBV27; D is undetermined. The CDR3 covers 14 residues. Trimming took off 1 base at V and 2 bases at J, with 3 bases between the two ends. Germline CDR1 and CDR2: MNHEY and SMNVEV (reference sequence). The CDR3 nucleotides are TGTGCCAGCAGTTTATGGACTGGGGCCAACGTCCTGACTTTC. It is translated as CASSLWTGANVLTF.

The V call is TRBV7-9, the J call TRBJ1-1; D is possibly TRBD1 (6 bases). The CDR3 extends over 13 amino acids. Germline CDR1 SEHNR, CDR2 FQNEAQ (reference sequence). V was cut by 5 bases and J by 11 bases, with 18 bases left in between. CDR3 amino acids: CASSPVLGGWAFF. The CDR3, as DNA: TGTGCCAGCAGCCCCGTGCTAGGGGGTTGGGCTTTCTTT.

As concerns this clone: Additional DNA sequences in this sample encode the identical CDR3. This sequence joins TRBV5-1 and TRBJ2-3; TRBD2 matches at 8 bases. The V segment lost 7 bases and the J segment 4 bases; nucleotides outside the gene matches: 8. The CDR3 has 14 amino acids. Germline assignment: CDR1 SGHRS and CDR2 YFSETQ. CDR3 protein: CASGGLAGADTQYF. For the CDR3, the DNA is TGCGCCAGCGGCGGACTAGCTGGAGCAGATACGCAGTATTTT.

The rearrangement uses TRBV28 and TRBJ1-2; a weak D match, TRBD1 (5 bases). CDR1 and CDR2 (germline): MDHEN, SYDVKM. This CDR3 comprises 17 residues. Trimming pared 3 bases from V and 5 bases from J, leaving 22 bases between. CDR3 in amino acids: CASSLSRAQAGAYGYTF. CDR3 coding DNA: TGTGCCAGCAGTTTGAGTAGGGCACAGGCAGGAGCTTATGGCTACACCTTC.